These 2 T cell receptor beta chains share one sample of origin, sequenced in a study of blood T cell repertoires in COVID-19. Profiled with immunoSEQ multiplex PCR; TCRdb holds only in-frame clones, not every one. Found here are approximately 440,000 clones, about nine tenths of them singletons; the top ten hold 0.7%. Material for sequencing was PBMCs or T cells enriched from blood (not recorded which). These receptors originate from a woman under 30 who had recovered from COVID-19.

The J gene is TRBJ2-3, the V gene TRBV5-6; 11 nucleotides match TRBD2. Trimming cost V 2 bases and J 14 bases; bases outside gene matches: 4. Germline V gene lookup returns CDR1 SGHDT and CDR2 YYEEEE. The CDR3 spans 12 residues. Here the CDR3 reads CASSFTSGGRYF. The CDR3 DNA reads TGTGCCAGCAGCTTTACTAGCGGGGGCAGGTATTTT.

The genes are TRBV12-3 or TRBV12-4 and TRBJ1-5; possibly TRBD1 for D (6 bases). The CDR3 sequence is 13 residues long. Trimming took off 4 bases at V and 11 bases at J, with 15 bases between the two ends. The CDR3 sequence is CASSYSGVKSQHF. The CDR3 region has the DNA TGTGCCAGCAGTTATTCAGGGGTGAAGTCCCAGCATTTT.